The clone carrying this T cell receptor (beta chain) was observed a handful of times. What it recognizes is unknown. Germline loops: CDR1 MNHEY, CDR2 SVGEGT. The CDR3 totals 17 residues. J was trimmed by 3 bases and V by 0 bases; bases with no gene match: 7. This sample is part of a study of T cell responses to AZD1222 COVID-19 vaccine. General observations from the study: There were mostly white British donors and more females than males, and clonal diversity was possibly underestimated.

Some clones are missing from TCRdb's copy, which holds only in-frame ones; the method was immunoSEQ multiplex PCR. The sample holds 80,000 or so clones, over 80% seen once. The TCR comes from an adult in good health. The chain joins TRBV6-2 or TRBV6-3 to TRBJ2-1; 8 bases are a match to TRBD2. This specimen was peripheral blood, taken on day 0 of AZD1222 vaccination. The CDR3 DNA is TGTGCCAGCAGTTACTCCCCCGGGCGGGGGGACTACAATGAGCAGTTCTTC. It encodes CASSYSPGRGDYNEQFF.